This TCR beta chain was retrieved from a study of T-cell reconstitution after alpha-beta-depleted transplantation in children. Overall study findings and caveats: Newly generated T cells supplied most T-cell counts and diversity one year post-transplant. Certain patients had high TCRbeta diversity at day 60, and it came from recipient T cells and thymic progenitors that survived. Alpha-beta T cells about two months after transplant reportedly derived from several hundred expanded graft clones.

The authors prepared the TCRbeta library with unique molecular identifiers. TCRdb reprocessed the PCR reads via MiXCR and lists one record per CDR3 protein. Of around 450,000 distinct CDR3 sequences detected, 16% appear once; the ten largest clones hold roughly 29%. Between the trimmed V and J ends, which lost 1 base and 12 bases, there was a span of 13 bases. The CDR3 sequence is 13 residues long. This clonotype was observed a handful of times. The antigen is unknown. This chain links TRBV12-3 or TRBV12-4 with TRBJ2-4, with D perhaps matching TRBD1 (7 bases). The clonotype originates from a boy in the first two years of life who had a stem cell transplant for Wiskott-Aldrich syndrome, so the T cells may come from the graft donor. The starting material was PBMCs, mostly from graft donor cells, obtained 360 days after TCRalphabeta/CD19-depleted stem cell transplant. CDR3 coding DNA: TGTGCCAGCAGTTTAGGCGGGACAGCCCGTCAGTACTTC. It translates to CASSLGGTARQYF.